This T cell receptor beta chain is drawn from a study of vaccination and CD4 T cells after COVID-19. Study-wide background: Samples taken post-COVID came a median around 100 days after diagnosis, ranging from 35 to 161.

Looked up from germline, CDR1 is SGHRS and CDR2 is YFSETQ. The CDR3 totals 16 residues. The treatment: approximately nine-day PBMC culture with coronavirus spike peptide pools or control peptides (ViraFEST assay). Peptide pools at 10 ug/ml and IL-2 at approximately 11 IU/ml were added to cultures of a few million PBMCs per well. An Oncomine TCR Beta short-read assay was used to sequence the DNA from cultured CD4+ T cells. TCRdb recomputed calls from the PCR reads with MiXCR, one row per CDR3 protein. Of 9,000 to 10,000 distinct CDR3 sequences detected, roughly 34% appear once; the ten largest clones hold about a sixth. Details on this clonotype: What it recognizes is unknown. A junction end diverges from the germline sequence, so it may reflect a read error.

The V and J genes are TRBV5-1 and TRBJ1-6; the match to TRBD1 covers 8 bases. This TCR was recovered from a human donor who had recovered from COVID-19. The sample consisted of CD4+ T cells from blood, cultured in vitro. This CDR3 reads CASSSREQGVNSPLYF. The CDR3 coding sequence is TGCGCCAGCAGCTCACGTGAACAGGGGGTTAATTCACCCCTCTACTTT.